The 31 T cell receptor beta chains listed next were all sequenced from one sample in a study of cytotoxic CD8 clonotypes in ibrutinib-treated CLL. The method was immunoSEQ multiplex PCR; TCRdb's version includes in-frame clones alone and lacks a portion of them. This table holds about 140,000 clones, over 75% found once. The sample in question was PBMCs, obtained after 36 months of ibrutinib treatment. These receptors all stem from a human donor with chronic lymphocytic leukemia.

This sequence joins TRBV7-3 and TRBJ2-7; 8 bases fit TRBD2. V was pared by 5 bases and J by 5 bases, with 5 bases of the junction left unmatched. CDR3 length: 13 amino acids. The germline V gene encodes CDR1 SGHTA and CDR2 FQGTGA. CDR3 loop: CASSTTGGDEQYF. The CDR3 region has the DNA TGTGCCAGCAGCACGACGGGAGGGGACGAGCAGTACTTC.

Here the CDR3 reads CASSLRWDEQFF. Here the CDR3 DNA reads TGTGCCAGCAGCCTTAGATGGGATGAGCAGTTCTTC. The gene calls are TRBV7-3 and TRBJ2-1; no firm D call. The ends were cut back, 5 bases at V and 8 bases at J, with 10 bases in the middle. The CDR3 is 12 amino acids. Germline V lookup: CDR1 SGHTA, CDR2 FQGTGA.

The chain uses TRBV7-9 and TRBJ2-1; maybe TRBD2 (5 bases). Trimming stripped 5 bases from V and 4 bases from J, with 9 bases between. The germline CDR1 and CDR2 sequences are SEHNR and FQNEAQ (reference sequence). There are 13 residues in the CDR3. The CDR3 here is CASSMSGYNEQFF. CDR3 coding DNA: TGTGCCAGCAGCATGAGCGGATACAATGAGCAGTTCTTC.

This sequence joins TRBV11-2 and TRBJ2-1, with D tentatively TRBD2 (7 bases). V lost 5 bases, J lost 1 base, and 15 bases lay in between. Germline V lookup: CDR1 SGHAT, CDR2 FQNNGV. The CDR3 totals 16 residues. CDR3 DNA sequence: TGTGCCAGCAGCGGAGAGGGGGGGCGGTCCTACAATGAGCAGTTCTTC. The encoded protein is CASSGEGGRSYNEQFF.

V usage is TRBV19 and J usage is TRBJ2-1, with 9 bases identical to TRBD2. Trimming at V came to 2 bases and at J to 8 bases, leaving 4 bases not matched to a gene. The V gene's germline CDR1 is LNHDA and CDR2 SQIVND (reference sequence). This CDR3 comprises 14 residues. This chain's CDR3 is CASSILAGPYEQFF. CDR3 sequence (DNA): TGTGCCAGTAGTATACTAGCGGGACCCTATGAGCAGTTCTTC.

The chain has TRBV6-6 and TRBJ1-1; maybe TRBD1 (5 bases). CDR1 and CDR2 from the germline V gene are MNHNY and SVGAGI (reference sequence). The CDR3 consists of 14 residues. The V end lost 7 bases, the J end lost 1 base, and 13 bases lay between the germline ends. The CDR3: CASIKTGGNTEAFF. In nucleotides, the CDR3 is TGTGCCAGCATTAAAACCGGGGGGAACACTGAAGCTTTCTTT.

This chain links TRBV7-3 with TRBJ1-2, with 7 bases aligning to TRBD1. Per germline, CDR1 SGHTA and CDR2 FQGTGA. The junction had 4 bases not matched to a gene; V was cut back by 2 bases and J by 7 bases. The CDR3 has 13 amino acids. CDR3 DNA sequence: TGTGCCAGCAGCTTAGACAGGGCGGGTGGCTACACCTTC. This encodes CASSLDRAGGYTF. Using reference TRBV7-3 and TRBJ1-2 for the parts outside the CDR3, the full variable domain is GAGVSQTPSNKVTEKGKYVELRCDPISGHTALYWYRQSLGQGPEFLIYFQGTGAADDSGLPNDRFFAVRPEGSVSTLKIQRTERGDSAVYLCASSLDRAGGYTFGSGTRLTVV.

This clone was detected a few times. This chain connects TRBV19 to TRBJ2-2; D gene unclear. Trimming stripped 2 bases from V and 7 bases from J, with 5 bases between. The CDR3 is 12 residues long. The germline V gene has CDR1 LNHDA and CDR2 SQIVND (reference sequence). The CDR3 sequence is CASSILGGELFF. CDR3 nucleotides: TGTGCCAGTAGTATATTGGGCGGGGAGCTGTTTTTT.

This chain uses TRBV6-1 with TRBJ1-6; D remains ambiguous. The CDR3 has 16 amino acids. CDR1 and CDR2 from the germline V gene are MNHNS and SASEGT. Trimming removed 2 bases from V and 0 bases from J, with 8 bases in between. The CDR3, as DNA: TGTGCCAGCAGTGAACTGATAAACTCCTATAATTCACCCCTCCACTTT. Its protein is CASSELINSYNSPLHF.

V gene TRBV9 combines with J gene TRBJ2-7, with TRBD1 as a possible D gene (6 bases). This CDR3 comprises 14 residues. Trimming left V 6 bases short and J 2 bases short, with 15 bases between. Germline CDR1 is SGDLS and CDR2 is YYNGEE. The CDR3 DNA sequence: TGTGCCAGCACCAAGACAGGTACTCCCTACGAGCAGTACTTC. This translates into CASTKTGTPYEQYF.

The chain employs TRBV6-6 and TRBJ2-1; D ambiguous. The V and J ends lost 8 bases and 2 bases respectively, with 13 bases between them. The germline CDR1 and CDR2 sequences are MNHNY and SVGAGI (reference sequence). The CDR3 consists of 14 residues. The CDR3, as DNA: TGTGCCAGCTTTTCTAGTGCGACCTACAATGAGCAGTTCTTC. This sequence encodes CASFSSATYNEQFF.

The rearrangement links TRBV28 to TRBJ1-5, with D perhaps matching TRBD1 (5 bases). The V and J ends lost 3 bases and 4 bases respectively, with 19 bases between them. Germline V gene lookup returns CDR1 MDHEN and CDR2 SYDVKM. CDR3 length equals 17 residues. DNA for the CDR3: TGTGCCAGCAGTTTCCTCCTGGGGGTTGTGCAAAATCAGCCCCAGCATTTT. This gives the protein CASSFLLGVVQNQPQHF.

This clone was picked up a small number of times. This chain joins TRBV10-1 and TRBJ1-1; weak D call: TRBD1 (5 bases). Trimming cost V 4 bases and J 2 bases, with 8 bases left between them. Germline V gene lookup returns CDR1 WNHNN and CDR2 SYGVQD (reference sequence). The CDR3 covers 13 residues. The CDR3 protein is CASSVGDNTEAFF. The DNA for the CDR3 is TGCGCCAGCAGTGTAGGGGACAACACTGAAGCTTTCTTT.

V usage is TRBV2 and J usage is TRBJ1-6; the D gene is possibly TRBD1 (5 bases). The germline V gene has CDR1 SNHLY and CDR2 FYNNEI. V lost 6 bases, J lost 0 bases, and 9 bases lay in between. The CDR3 is made up of 15 amino acids. CDR3 sequence reads: CASRAGISYNSPLHF. CDR3 nucleotide sequence: TGTGCCAGCAGAGCAGGGATCTCCTATAATTCACCCCTCCACTTT.

The genes are TRBV6-6 and TRBJ1-6; no clear D gene. From germline, CDR1 is MNHNY and CDR2 SVGAGI (reference sequence). This CDR3 contains 12 residues. Trimming removed 2 bases from V and 9 bases from J, with 5 bases in between. CDR3 in DNA: TGTGCCAGCAGTTACAACAGTTCACCCCTCCACTTT. Amino acids: CASSYNSSPLHF.

The V and J genes are TRBV9 and TRBJ2-7; D could derive from TRBD1 or TRBD2 (5 bases each). The V and J ends lost 3 bases and 5 bases respectively, with 9 bases between them. This CDR3 has 12 amino acids. Germline V gives CDR1 SGDLS, CDR2 YYNGEE. The CDR3 is CASSGGVHEQYF. CDR3 nucleotide sequence: TGTGCCAGCAGCGGAGGGGTCCACGAGCAGTACTTC.

The rearrangement links TRBV27 to TRBJ2-5; D not certain. This CDR3 contains 14 residues. Germline V lookup: CDR1 MNHEY, CDR2 SMNVEV (reference sequence). Trimming left V 0 bases short and J 7 bases short, with 12 bases between. CDR3 nucleotides: TGTGCCAGCAGTTTATCGACTCGTGAAGGGACCCAGTACTTC. Translating it yields CASSLSTREGTQYF.

In this sample, this clone turned up once. The rearrangement uses TRBV7-9 and TRBJ1-6; no definite D call. CDR3 length equals 12 residues. Germline V CDR1 and CDR2: SEHNR, FQNEAQ (reference sequence). Trimming cost V 5 bases and J 7 bases, with 6 bases left between them. CDR3 residues: CASSLQNSPLHF. Written as DNA, the CDR3 is TGTGCCAGCAGCCTACAGAATTCACCCCTCCACTTT.

This clone was seen a single time. The chain is built from TRBV4-1 and TRBJ2-7, with a tentative D call TRBD1 (6 bases). V was cut by 5 bases and J by 3 bases, with 14 bases left in between. This CDR3 has 14 amino acids. Germline lookup yields CDR1 MGHRA and CDR2 YSYEKL. The CDR3 is CASSYPGRGYEQYF. CDR3 sequence (DNA): TGCGCCAGCAGCTACCCGGGCAGGGGCTACGAGCAGTACTTC.

This chain joins TRBV28 and TRBJ1-3; D perhaps matches TRBD1 (5 bases). Per the germline V gene, CDR1 is MDHEN and CDR2 is SYDVKM. The CDR3 consists of 15 residues. Between the trimmed V and J ends, which lost 8 bases and 3 bases, there was a span of 17 bases. Here the CDR3 reads CASPQPWGRGNTIYF. CDR3 DNA sequence: TGTGCCAGCCCACAACCGTGGGGCCGTGGAAACACCATATATTTT.

The chain joins TRBV9 to TRBJ2-1; 7 nucleotides agree with TRBD2. This CDR3 has 15 residues. With V trimmed by 1 base and J by 4 bases, 5 bases remained unmatched. Germline CDR1 and CDR2: SGDLS and YYNGEE. The CDR3 coding sequence is TGTGCCAGCAGCGTATTCGGGACTAATTACAATGAGCAGTTCTTC. Protein sequence: CASSVFGTNYNEQFF.

This rearrangement joins TRBV6-1 to TRBJ1-6; D is unclear. The CDR3 is 13 residues long. Germline V lookup: CDR1 MNHNS, CDR2 SASEGT. With 1 base removed from V and 8 bases from J, the gap between germline ends came to 6 bases. This chain's CDR3 is CASSEGWDSPLHF. Here the CDR3 DNA reads TGTGCCAGCAGTGAAGGGTGGGATTCACCCCTCCACTTT.

This chain joins TRBV5-1 and TRBJ1-4; D gene uncertain. This CDR3 comprises 15 residues. Germline lookup yields CDR1 SGHRS and CDR2 YFSETQ. The germline V and J ends were trimmed by 1 base and 0 bases, with 7 bases remaining between them. For the CDR3, the DNA is TGCGCCAGCAGCTTGAGCCTCACAACTAATGAAAAACTGTTTTTT. It yields the protein CASSLSLTTNEKLFF.

This chain links TRBV6-6 with TRBJ2-7, with D possibly being TRBD2 (5 bases). Germline V gene data show CDR1 as MNHNY and CDR2 as SVGAGI (reference sequence). The CDR3 contains 15 residues. V lost 6 bases and J lost 0, with 15 bases in between. The CDR3 coding sequence is TGTGCCAGCAGCTCAATCTGGACTGCCTCCTACGAGCAGTACTTC. Protein: CASSSIWTASYEQYF.

The chain uses TRBV6-6 and TRBJ2-2, with 8 bases identical to TRBD1. The CDR3 is 14 amino acids. Losses at the gene ends were 10 bases for V and 7 bases for J; bases not matched to a gene: 11. Per germline, CDR1 MNHNY and CDR2 SVGAGI (reference sequence). The CDR3 sequence: CATRQGTMYGELFF. As DNA, the CDR3 is TGTGCCACCCGACAGGGGACAATGTACGGGGAGCTGTTTTTT.

The chain couples TRBV6-6 to TRBJ2-7, with TRBD2 matching 9 bases. The CDR3 is 16 residues long. Per the germline V gene, CDR1 is MNHNY and CDR2 is SVGAGI (reference sequence). Germline trimming cut 5 bases from V and 2 bases from J; bases unmatched to any gene: 10. In DNA form, the CDR3 reads TGTGCCAGCAGTGGAGGAGCGGGAGGTAACCCCTACGAGCAGTACTTC. This translates into CASSGGAGGNPYEQYF.

The rearrangement joins TRBV18 to TRBJ2-1; weak D call: TRBD2 (5 bases). Trimming pared 3 bases from V and 1 base from J, leaving 10 bases between. Germline V gives CDR1 KGHSH, CDR2 LQKENI. There are 15 residues in the CDR3. CDR3 amino acids: CASSPPSTSYNEQFF. CDR3 sequence (DNA): TGTGCCAGCTCACCTCCTAGCACATCCTACAATGAGCAGTTCTTC.

The CDR3 DNA sequence: TGTGCCTGGAGGCTCGCCTACGAGCAGTACTTC. Translated: CAWRLAYEQYF. The chain is built from TRBV30 and TRBJ2-7, with D uncertain. This CDR3 has 11 residues. The V end was cut by 3 bases, the J end by 2 bases, with 5 bases between. Germline CDR1 is GTSNPN and CDR2 is SVGIG (reference sequence).

The chain links TRBV19 to TRBJ2-7; D not resolved. The CDR3 is 14 residues long. CDR1 and CDR2 from the germline V gene are LNHDA and SQIVND (reference sequence). V was shortened by 1 base and J by 3 bases, with 10 bases between the two germline ends. CDR3 residues: CASSIGQASYEQYF. The CDR3 DNA reads as TGTGCCAGTAGTATAGGCCAGGCGAGCTACGAGCAGTACTTC.

J is TRBJ1-6 and V is TRBV5-1, with TRBD1 matching 7 bases. V lost 4 bases to trimming and J lost 2 bases; unmatched junction nucleotides: 3. The CDR3 totals 15 residues. Germline assignment: CDR1 SGHRS and CDR2 YFSETQ. In DNA, the CDR3 is TGCGCCAGCAGCGGCGGACAGGCCTATAATTCACCCCTCCACTTT. It yields the protein CASSGGQAYNSPLHF.

The V gene is TRBV5-4, the J gene TRBJ2-2; tentatively, D is TRBD1 or TRBD2 (5 bases each). Germline loops: CDR1 SGHNT, CDR2 YYREEE (reference sequence). The CDR3 spans 18 residues. V lost 0 bases, J lost 1 base, and 16 bases lay in between. As DNA, the CDR3 is TGTGCCAGCAGCTTGGCTACGGACACTAGATTGAACACCGGGGAGCTGTTTTTT. Amino acid sequence: CASSLATDTRLNTGELFF.